The 22 T cell receptor beta chains reported below all come from one sample, sequenced in a study of shared clonotypes between healthy human individuals. Clones were sequenced by immunoSEQ multiplex PCR, and TCRdb holds only the in-frame ones, with some missing. This sample has 600,000 to 700,000 clones, with roughly 72% found just once. The sample taken for sequencing was memory CD4+ T cells sorted from blood. Subset specified: CD45RA-negative fraction. These receptor sequences come from a woman aged 25 to 39 in good health.

V usage is TRBV2 and J usage is TRBJ2-3; no clear D. Trimming left V 8 bases short and J 6 bases short, with 12 bases between. CDR1 and CDR2 (germline): SNHLY, FYNNEI. The CDR3 sequence is 12 residues long. CDR3 in DNA: TGTGCCAGCTTGTGGGGTTTCGATACGCAGTATTTT. Translation: CASLWGFDTQYF.

The chain joins TRBV5-6 to TRBJ2-3; the match to TRBD2 covers 11 bases. V shed 1 base and J 6 bases; nucleotides not matched to a gene: 10. The CDR3 runs 17 residues. CDR1 is SGHDT, CDR2 YYEEEE, per germline. The CDR3 loop is CASSLYSASGRSDTQYF. The CDR3 DNA reads as TGTGCCAGCAGCTTGTATTCGGCTAGCGGGAGGTCGGATACGCAGTATTTT.

The rearrangement uses TRBV2 and TRBJ2-7, with a tentative D call TRBD2 (5 bases). Germline CDR1 and CDR2: SNHLY and FYNNEI. The CDR3 covers 16 residues. V lost 2 bases to trimming and J lost 1 base, with 15 bases between them. As DNA, the CDR3 is TGTGCCAGCAGTGAAATTGGCTGGGAGCGGTCCTACGAGCAGTACTTC. This codes for CASSEIGWERSYEQYF.

This chain links TRBV27 with TRBJ2-1, with TRBD2 matching 7 bases. CDR3 length equals 17 residues. Germline V gene lookup returns CDR1 MNHEY and CDR2 SMNVEV (reference sequence). J gave up 0 bases and V 2 bases, and 7 bases lay outside the gene matches. The CDR3 spells CASSLPSGRSSYNEQFF. DNA for the CDR3: TGTGCCAGCAGTTTACCTAGCGGTCGGAGCTCCTACAATGAGCAGTTCTTC.

CDR3 bases: TGTGCCAGCAGCCAAGATCAGCGGGAGGGTTGGAATGAGCAGTTCTTC. It specifies CASSQDQREGWNEQFF. The chain combines TRBV4-2 with TRBJ2-1, with 10 bases identical to TRBD2. V shed 0 bases and J 7 bases; nucleotides not matched to a gene: 6. The CDR3 is made up of 16 amino acids. Germline CDR1 is LGHNA and CDR2 is YNFKEQ.

This rearrangement joins TRBV4-2 to TRBJ1-2; the match to TRBD1 covers 7 bases. V shed 0 bases, J shed 8 bases, and the junction held 3 bases outside the gene matches. CDR3 length: 13 residues. The germline gives CDR1 LGHNA, CDR2 YNFKEQ. CDR3 nucleotide sequence: TGTGCCAGCAGCCAAGAAGGGGGCGGAGGCTACACCTTC. Encoded protein: CASSQEGGGGYTF.

V gene TRBV6-1 combines with J gene TRBJ2-7, with unresolved D. This CDR3 region has 13 residues. CDR1 MNHNS and CDR2 SASEGT come from the germline V gene. V lost 8 bases and J lost 2, with 13 bases in between. The CDR3 region has the DNA TGTGCCAGCCAATTAAGACACACCTACGAGCAGTACTTC. This codes for CASQLRHTYEQYF.

Only one count was recorded for this clone. The chain joins TRBV5-1 to TRBJ2-7; D unclear. The CDR3 sequence is 15 residues long. Deletions cut 0 bases from V and 5 bases from J, with 15 bases between. Germline CDR1 reads SGHRS; CDR2 reads YFSETQ. The CDR3 here is CASSLEGPEVDEQYF. The CDR3 region has the DNA TGCGCCAGCAGCTTGGAGGGCCCCGAGGTGGACGAGCAGTACTTC.

The gene calls are TRBV6-1 and TRBJ2-5, with D hard to call. The CDR3 is 15 amino acids. CDR1 MNHNS and CDR2 SASEGT come from the germline V gene. The V end lost 5 bases, the J end lost 4 bases, and 17 bases lay between the germline ends. DNA for the CDR3: TGTGCCAGCAGTACCGAGATAGCACGTAGAGAGACCCAGTACTTC. Translation: CASSTEIARRETQYF.

The rearrangement joins TRBV6-5 to TRBJ2-5, with D hard to call. Germline V gene sequence: CDR1 MNHEY, CDR2 SVGAGI. The CDR3 length is 13 residues. The V and J ends lost 2 bases and 3 bases respectively, with 7 bases between them. DNA for the CDR3: TGTGCCAGCAGTTACCTGGAGAAAGAGACCCAGTACTTC. This gives the protein CASSYLEKETQYF.

The J gene is TRBJ2-3, the V gene TRBV23-1; D is ambiguous. TRBV23-1 is an open reading frame, and its role is uncertain. The CDR3 sequence is 17 residues long. Trimming cost V 1 base and J 0 bases, with 14 bases left between them. CDR3 residues: CASSQFQAGPSTDTQYF. The CDR3 DNA follows: TGCGCCAGCAGTCAATTCCAGGCAGGACCTAGCACAGATACGCAGTATTTT.

CDR3 region: CALDRGLSYNEQFF. CDR3 nucleotide sequence: TGTGCCTTAGACAGGGGGCTCTCCTACAATGAGCAGTTCTTC. This chain links TRBV6-1 with TRBJ2-1, with TRBD1 matching over 10 bases. The CDR3 extends over 14 amino acids. CDR1 MNHNS and CDR2 SASEGT come from the germline V gene. The junction had 4 bases not matched to a gene; V was cut back by 11 bases and J by 0 bases.

This clone was found once. With a far larger clone one base away, a read error is the likely cause. Other nucleotide sequences from this sample produce the same CDR3. The rearrangement links TRBV5-1 to TRBJ1-2; D not resolved. The CDR3 extends over 12 amino acids. CDR1 is SGHRS, CDR2 YFSETQ, per germline. CDR3 bases: TGCGCCAGCAGCTTGGCCCAGATTGGCTATACCTTC. Residues: CASSLAQIGYTF.

This rearrangement joins TRBV4-1 to TRBJ2-1; TRBD2 agrees at 8 bases. The germline V gene has CDR1 MGHRA and CDR2 YSYEKL. The CDR3 contains 17 residues. V lost 1 base, J lost 8 bases, and 13 bases stayed unmatched. The CDR3 sequence is CASSQGELAALGDEQFF. The CDR3 DNA reads as TGCGCCAGCAGCCAAGGGGAACTAGCGGCCCTAGGGGATGAGCAGTTCTTC.

This clone occurred a few times. The chain recombines TRBV12-2 with TRBJ2-3; the listed D gene, TRBD2, was not tested against the DNA. TRBV12-2 is assigned pseudogene status. The CDR3 runs to 16 residues. The CDR3 DNA follows: TGTGCAAGTCGCTTGAGATTCGAGCGTGACACAGATACGCAGTATTTT. Its protein product is CASRLRFERDTDTQYF.

This chain uses TRBV9 with TRBJ1-5, with D unresolved. V was pared by 4 bases and J by 2 bases, with 7 bases between. The germline V gene encodes CDR1 SGDLS and CDR2 YYNGEE. The CDR3 covers 13 residues. The CDR3 DNA reads as TGTGCCAGCAGCCGACAAGGCAATCAGCCCCAGCATTTT. This codes for CASSRQGNQPQHF.

The table lists this clone with a few counts. The chain has TRBV15 and TRBJ1-4; weak D call: TRBD1 (5 bases). Trimming removed 0 bases from V and 5 bases from J, with 13 bases in between. The CDR3 extends over 16 amino acids. The V gene's germline CDR1 is LNHNV and CDR2 YYDKDF (reference sequence). The chain's CDR3 is CATSRDRRGSNEKLFF. CDR3 nucleotide sequence: TGTGCCACCAGCAGAGATAGACGGGGCTCGAATGAAAAACTGTTTTTT. The full variable domain, in which reference TRBV15 and TRBJ1-4 provide the parts outside the CDR3, is DAMVIQNPRYQVTQFGKPVTLSCSQTLNHNVMYWYQQKSSQAPKLLFHYYDKDFNNEADTPDNFQSRRPNTSFCFLDIRSPGLGDTAMYLCATSRDRRGSNEKLFFGSGTQLSVL.

The rearrangement joins TRBV5-8 to TRBJ1-1; perhaps TRBD1 as D (5 bases). The CDR3 has 14 residues. CDR1 and CDR2 from the germline V gene are SGHTS and YDEGEE. Trimming stripped 2 bases from V and 5 bases from J, with 13 bases between. CDR3 amino acids: CASSFPQGLTEAFF. CDR3 nucleotide sequence: TGTGCCAGCAGCTTTCCGCAGGGCTTGACTGAAGCTTTCTTT. The full variable domain, completed using reference TRBV5-8 and TRBJ1-1, is EAGVTQSPTHLIKTRGQQATLRCSPISGHTSVYWYQQALGLGLQFLLWYDEGEERNRGNFPPRFSGRQFPNYSSELNVNALELEDSALYLCASSFPQGLTEAFFGQGTRLTVV.

The gene calls are TRBV7-8 and TRBJ1-1, with D possibly matching TRBD1 (5 bases). The germline V and J ends were trimmed by 1 base and 1 base, with 7 bases remaining between them. The V gene's germline CDR1 is SGHVS and CDR2 FQNEAQ. The length of the CDR3 is 14 residues. The CDR3: CASSLGRENTEAFF. In nucleotides, the CDR3 is TGTGCCAGCAGCTTAGGCAGGGAGAACACTGAAGCTTTCTTT.

This clone was counted a single time. The junction differs from germline at one of its ends, possibly a read error. The chain uses TRBV29-1 and TRBJ2-5; 11 nucleotides align to TRBD1. The V gene's germline CDR1 is SQVTM and CDR2 ANQGSEA. This CDR3 is built from 14 residues. The CDR3 DNA reads TGCAGCGTCGAAGGGACAGGGGGGCAAGAGACCCAGTACTTC. Protein product: CSVEGTGGQETQYF.

The chain is built from TRBV21-1 and TRBJ2-1; TRBD2, as called in the table, went unchecked against the DNA. TRBV21-1 is described as a pseudogene. The CDR3 extends over 16 amino acids. The chain's CDR3 is CASSNWQREGSYEQFF. CDR3 DNA: TGTGCCAGCAGCAATTGGCAGCGGGAGGGTTCTTATGAGCAGTTCTTC.

This rearrangement joins TRBV6-1 to TRBJ2-1, with TRBD2 matching over 10 bases. CDR1 MNHNS and CDR2 SASEGT come from the germline V gene. This CDR3 spans 15 amino acids. Trimming removed 8 bases from V and 4 bases from J; junction bases left unmatched: 8. CDR3 protein: CASGGTSETYNEQFF. The CDR3 bases are TGTGCCAGCGGGGGGACTAGCGAAACGTACAATGAGCAGTTCTTC.